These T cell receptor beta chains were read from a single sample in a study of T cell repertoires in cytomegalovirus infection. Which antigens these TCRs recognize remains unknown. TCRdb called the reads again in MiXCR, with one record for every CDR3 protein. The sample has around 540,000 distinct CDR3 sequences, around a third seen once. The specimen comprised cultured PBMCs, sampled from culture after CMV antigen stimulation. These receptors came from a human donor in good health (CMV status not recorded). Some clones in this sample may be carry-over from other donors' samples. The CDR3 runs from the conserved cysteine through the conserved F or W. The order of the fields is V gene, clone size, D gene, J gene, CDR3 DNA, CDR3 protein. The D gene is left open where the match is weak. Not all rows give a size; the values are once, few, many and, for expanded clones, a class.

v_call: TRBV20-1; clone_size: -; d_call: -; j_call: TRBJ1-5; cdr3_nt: TGCAGTGCAGAAGACCTAGGGAATCAGCCCCAGCATTTT; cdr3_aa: CSAEDLGNQPQHF
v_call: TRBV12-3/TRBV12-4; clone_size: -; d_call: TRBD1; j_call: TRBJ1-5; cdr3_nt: TGTGCCAGCAGTTCGGGACAGACTTATCAGCCCCAGCATTTT; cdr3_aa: CASSSGQTYQPQHF
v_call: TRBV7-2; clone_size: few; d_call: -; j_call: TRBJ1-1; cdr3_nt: TGTGCCAGCAGCCCCCTCGGCAGGGTCGGGAGAACTGAAGCTTTCTTT; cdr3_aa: CASSPLGRVGRTEAFF
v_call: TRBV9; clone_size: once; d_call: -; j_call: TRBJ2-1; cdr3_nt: TGTGCCAGCAGCGTAGCTACGGGCTACAATGAGCAGTTCTTC; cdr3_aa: CASSVATGYNEQFF
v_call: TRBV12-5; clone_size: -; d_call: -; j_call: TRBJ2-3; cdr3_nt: TGTGCTAGTGGTTTGTCCCCGGGACTCAGCACAGATACGCAGTATTTT; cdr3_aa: CASGLSPGLSTDTQYF
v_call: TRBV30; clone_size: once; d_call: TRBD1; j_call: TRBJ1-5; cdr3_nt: TGTGCCTGGAATCCGGGACAGGGTGTTCAGCCCCAGCATTTT; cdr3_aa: CAWNPGQGVQPQHF
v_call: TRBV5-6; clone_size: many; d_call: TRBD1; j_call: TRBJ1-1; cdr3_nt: TGTGCCAGCAGCGCCATAGGGGGACAGGGTTACACTGAAGCTTTCTTT; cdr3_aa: CASSAIGGQGYTEAFF
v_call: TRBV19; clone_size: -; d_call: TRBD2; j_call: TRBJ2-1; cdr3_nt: TGTGCCAGTAGTACCCCCGGGAGCGGGAGGGACAATGAGCAGTTCTTC; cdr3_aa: CASSTPGSGRDNEQFF
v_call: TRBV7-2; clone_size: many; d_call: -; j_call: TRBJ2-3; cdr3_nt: TGTGCCAGCAGCTCCAGAACCTCACTCGTAAGCACAGATACGCAGTATTTT; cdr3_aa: CASSSRTSLVSTDTQYF
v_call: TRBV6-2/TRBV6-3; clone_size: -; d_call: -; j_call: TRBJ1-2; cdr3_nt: TGTGCCAGCAGCTATCCGCCCCCGCAGGGGAACTATGGCTACACCTTC; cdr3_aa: CASSYPPPQGNYGYTF
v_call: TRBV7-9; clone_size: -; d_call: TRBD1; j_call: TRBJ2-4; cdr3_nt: TGTGCCAGCAGCTTGCCAGGGGGAGTGGAGAACATTCAGTACTTC; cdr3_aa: CASSLPGGVENIQYF
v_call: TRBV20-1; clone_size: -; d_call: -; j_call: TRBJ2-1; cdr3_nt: TGCAGTGCTAGGCTCGCGGACACCTACAATGAGCAGTTCTTC; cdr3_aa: CSARLADTYNEQFF
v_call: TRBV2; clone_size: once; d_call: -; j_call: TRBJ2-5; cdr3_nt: TGTGCCAGCATTTTGCGGAGCCAAGGGGAGACCCAGTACTTC; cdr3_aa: CASILRSQGETQYF
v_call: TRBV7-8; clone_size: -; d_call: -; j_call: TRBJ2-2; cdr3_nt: TGTGCCAGCAGCTTTGTCCCCAATGCTGCACCCGGGGAGCTGTTTTTT; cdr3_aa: CASSFVPNAAPGELFF
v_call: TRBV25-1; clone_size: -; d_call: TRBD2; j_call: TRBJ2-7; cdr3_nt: TGTGCCAGCAGCCCGGGAGGGTACTACGAGCAGTACTTC; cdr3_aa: CASSPGGYYEQYF
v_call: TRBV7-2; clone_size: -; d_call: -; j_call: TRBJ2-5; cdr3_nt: TGTGCCAGCAGCTTAGACACGGGACGCCAAGAGACCCAGTACTTC; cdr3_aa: CASSLDTGRQETQYF
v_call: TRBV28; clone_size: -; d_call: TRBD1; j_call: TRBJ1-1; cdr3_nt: TGTGCCAGCAGTTTTTTAGGGACAGCCGGCCAAGCTTTCTTT; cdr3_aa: CASSFLGTAGQAFF
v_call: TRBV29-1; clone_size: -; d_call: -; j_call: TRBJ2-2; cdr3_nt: TGCAGCGTTGAACTGTGGCAGGGCCACACCGGGGAGCTGTTTTTT; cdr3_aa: CSVELWQGHTGELFF
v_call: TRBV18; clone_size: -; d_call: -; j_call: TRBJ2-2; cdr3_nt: TGTGCCAGCTCAACGTATAGCGGAGCAACGTCCGGGGAGCTGTTTTTT; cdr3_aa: CASSTYSGATSGELFF
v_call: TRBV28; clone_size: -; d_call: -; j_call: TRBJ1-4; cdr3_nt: TGTGCCAGCAGTTTACCAGGGTCCAGTGAAAAACTGTTTTTT; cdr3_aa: CASSLPGSSEKLFF
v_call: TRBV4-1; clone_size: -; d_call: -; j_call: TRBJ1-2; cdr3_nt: TGCGCCAGCAGCCAAAGGGGGGGCTACACCTTC; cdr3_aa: CASSQRGGYTF
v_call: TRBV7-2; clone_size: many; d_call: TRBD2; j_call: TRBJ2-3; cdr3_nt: TGTGCCAGCAGCTTCCTAGGACTAGCGGGAGAGACAGATACGCAGTATTTT; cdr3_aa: CASSFLGLAGETDTQYF
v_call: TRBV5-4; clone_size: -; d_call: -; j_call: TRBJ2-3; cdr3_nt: TGTGCCAGCAGCTCACAGGACGATACGCAGTATTTT; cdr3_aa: CASSSQDDTQYF
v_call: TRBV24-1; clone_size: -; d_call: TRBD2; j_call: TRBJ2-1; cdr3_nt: TGTGCCACCAGTGATGCGGGGACTAGCGGGAGTAAGGATGAGCAGTTCTTC; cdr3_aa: CATSDAGTSGSKDEQFF
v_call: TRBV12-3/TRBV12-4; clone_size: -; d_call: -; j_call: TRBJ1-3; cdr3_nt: TGTGCCAGCAGTTTAGGTGGCGTCGGAAACACCATATATTTT; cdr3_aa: CASSLGGVGNTIYF
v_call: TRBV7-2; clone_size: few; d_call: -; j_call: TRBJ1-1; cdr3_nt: TGTGCCAGCAGCCCCTTCGACCTGCGGAGCACTGAAGCTTTCTTT; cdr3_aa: CASSPFDLRSTEAFF
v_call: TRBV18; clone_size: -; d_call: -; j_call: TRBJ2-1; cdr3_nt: TGTGCCAGCTCAAGGTCCCAGGCGAATGAGCAGTTCTTC; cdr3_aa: CASSRSQANEQFF
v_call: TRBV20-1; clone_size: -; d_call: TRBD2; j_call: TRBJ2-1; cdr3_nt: TGCAGTGCCGTCGGGCTAGCGGGAGTATACAATGAGCAGTTCTTC; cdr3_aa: CSAVGLAGVYNEQFF
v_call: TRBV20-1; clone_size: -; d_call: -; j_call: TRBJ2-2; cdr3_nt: TGCAGTGCCAGAGCAACGAACACCGGGGAGCTGTTTTTT; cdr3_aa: CSARATNTGELFF
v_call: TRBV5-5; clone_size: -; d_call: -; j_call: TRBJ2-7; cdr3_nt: TGTGCCAGCAGCACTCGGGGTAGGGGGTCGGGTTTCGAGCAGTACTTC; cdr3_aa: CASSTRGRGSGFEQYF
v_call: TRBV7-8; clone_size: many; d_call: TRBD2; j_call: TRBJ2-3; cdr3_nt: TGTGCCAGCAGCTTACTGGGAACGAGCGGGAGTCCTGTGGATACGCAGTATTTT; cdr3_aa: CASSLLGTSGSPVDTQYF
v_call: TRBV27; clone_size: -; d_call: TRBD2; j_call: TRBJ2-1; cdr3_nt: TGTGCCACCAGCCGCCCCGGCGGGAGAAGTGGTGTCGGGTACAATGAGCAGTTCTTC; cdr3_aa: CATSRPGGRSGVGYNEQFF